This T cell receptor beta chain was recorded in a study of shared clonotypes between healthy human individuals. Study-level information: Each donor contributed plates that comprised three CD4 naive, three CD4 memory, two CD8 naive and one CD8 memory.

From germline, CDR1 is LNHDA and CDR2 SQIVND (reference sequence). The CDR3 extends over 18 amino acids. Trimming took 3 bases from V and 0 from J; bases not matched to a gene: 9. Measured with immunoSEQ multiplex PCR; TCRdb has only the in-frame clones, and not every one. The sample contains approximately 1,500,000 clones, approximately 96% of which appear only once. Everyone who donated was a Caucasian adult who lived in Nashville, Tennessee. Specimen: naive CD4+ T cells sorted from blood. Noted subset: CD45RA+ positively selected. The chain uses TRBV19 and TRBJ1-3, with 9 bases lining up with TRBD1. This receptor was obtained from a young man in good health. CDR3 bases: TGTGCCAGTAGTATCCTCGAGGGGACAGGGCCCTCTGGAAACACCATATATTTT. This codes for CASSILEGTGPSGNTIYF.